This T cell receptor (beta chain) was captured by sequencing in a study of cytomegalovirus exposure and HLA in healthy donors. Study observations and caveats: For most TCR sequences rarity was the rule, although some public TCRs occurred in many donors. There were under 200 TCR beta chains listed as cytomegalovirus-associated. Clusters of TCRs from the first cohort tended to co-occur in the 130 or so validation repertoires (as a later analysis found).

CDR1 and CDR2 from the germline V gene are PRHDT and FYEKMQ (reference sequence). This CDR3 has 15 amino acids. V lost 4 bases to trimming and J lost 3 bases, with 16 bases between them. Sequencing used immunoSEQ multiplex PCR; TCRdb keeps in-frame clones, though not all of them. The sample comprises tens of thousands of clones, roughly 94% of which are singletons, and 4.4% rests with the top ten. In the case of this clone: Its antigen remains unknown.

The chain links TRBV13 to TRBJ2-7; D not resolved. The sequenced material came from PBMCs. The source is a man between 18 and 35 years old in good health and CMV-seropositive. The CDR3 reads CASSSLGTDNYEQYF. CDR3 nucleotides: TGTGCCAGCAGCTCGCTAGGTACCGATAACTACGAGCAGTACTTC. Variable domain in full (rest from reference TRBV13 and TRBJ2-7): AAGVIQSPRHLIKEKRETATLKCYPIPRHDTVYWYQQGPGQDPQFLISFYEKMQSDKGSIPDRFSAQQFSDYHSELNMSSLELGDSALYFCASSSLGTDNYEQYFGPGTRLTVT.